Shown below are 27 T cell receptor beta chains from a single sample sequenced in a study of CD8 T cells in ankylosing spondylitis. Findings and caveats of the study: It appeared that ankylosing spondylitis blood was characterized by a TCR beta motif of several highly homologous variants.

TCRdb reanalysed the 5' RACE reads using MiXCR and keeps one entry per CDR3 protein. The table includes 200,000 to 250,000 distinct CDR3 sequences, roughly 6.6% detected once. Their recognized antigens are unknown. The sequencing input was blood, either unsorted or a sorted T cell fraction (not recorded which). These TCRs come from a male donor with ankylosing spondylitis.

Only a few counts were recorded for this clonotype. This sequence joins TRBV20-1 and TRBJ1-2; D perhaps matches TRBD1 (6 bases). Looked up from germline, CDR1 is DFQATT and CDR2 is SNEGSKA (reference sequence). The germline V and J ends were trimmed by 4 bases and 4 bases, with 19 bases remaining between them. There are 15 residues in the CDR3. The CDR3 nucleotides are TGCAGTGCTACGGACAGTGTTAACAGTATCTATGGCTACACCTTC. Translated, it gives CSATDSVNSIYGYTF.

This clonotype has a handful of counts. This chain joins TRBV5-1 and TRBJ1-2, with a weak D call TRBD1 (6 bases). Germline V gene data show CDR1 as SGHRS and CDR2 as YFSETQ. The CDR3 runs 13 residues. With 2 bases removed from V and 7 bases from J, the gap between germline ends came to 12 bases. The CDR3 spells CASSFDNRAGYTF. The CDR3 region has the DNA TGCGCCAGCAGCTTCGACAACAGGGCTGGCTACACCTTC.

This clonotype was counted ten times or more. V is TRBV9 and J is TRBJ2-3; no definite D call. Trimming took off 5 bases at V and 0 bases at J, with 7 bases between the two ends. Germline CDR1 SGDLS, CDR2 YYNGEE. The CDR3 contains 13 residues. DNA of the CDR3: TGTGCCAGCAGGCCGCTGAGCACAGATACGCAGTATTTT. Translated, it gives CASRPLSTDTQYF.

The table lists this clonotype with many counts. The V gene is TRBV14, the J gene TRBJ2-1; D might be TRBD2 (6 bases). Germline CDR1 and CDR2: SGHDN and FVKESK. CDR3 length: 15 amino acids. V lost 1 base to trimming and J lost 7 bases, with 14 bases between them. CDR3 nucleotide sequence: TGTGCCAGCAGCCAAGCGGGAGTCCCCCGGAATGAGCAGTTCTTC. It codes for CASSQAGVPRNEQFF. Based on the CDR3 plus reference TRBV14 and TRBJ2-1, the full variable domain is EAGVTQFPSHSVIEKGQTVTLRCDPISGHDNLYWYRRVMGKEIKFLLHFVKESKQDESGMPNNRFLAERTGGTYSTLKVQPAELEDSGVYFCASSQAGVPRNEQFFGPGTRLTVL.

This clonotype was observed many times. The chain joins TRBV7-9 to TRBJ1-2, with D possibly TRBD1 on 5 matching bases. The germline V gene encodes CDR1 SEHNR and CDR2 FQNEAQ (reference sequence). V lost 7 bases, J lost 7 bases, and 13 bases lay in between. CDR3 size: 12 residues. The CDR3 DNA follows: TGTGCCAGCAACCTAGGAGGGGCTGGCTACACCTTC. Translation gives CASNLGGAGYTF. Together with reference TRBV7-9 and TRBJ1-2, the CDR3 gives the full variable domain: DTGVSQNPRHKITKRGQNVTFRCDPISEHNRLYWYRQTLGQGPEFLTYFQNEAQLEKSRLLSDRFSAERPKGSFSTLEIQRTEQGDSAMYLCASNLGGAGYTFGSGTRLTVV.

This clonotype was recorded many times. The chain has TRBV12-3 or TRBV12-4 and TRBJ1-1; D is possibly TRBD1 (6 bases). The V and J ends lost 4 bases and 4 bases respectively, with 13 bases between them. The CDR3 extends over 14 amino acids. This CDR3 reads CASSWGGHSTEAFF. CDR3 DNA sequence: TGTGCCAGCAGTTGGGGGGGGCATTCCACTGAAGCTTTCTTT.

This clonotype showed up many times. This rearrangement joins TRBV5-6 to TRBJ2-1; perhaps TRBD2 as D (7 bases). CDR3 size: 15 residues. Germline CDR1 and CDR2: SGHDT and YYEEEE. Trimming stripped 4 bases from V and 7 bases from J, with 18 bases between. CDR3 in amino acids: CASSGGGGPVNEQFF. DNA of the CDR3: TGTGCCAGCAGCGGTGGGGGGGGGCCGGTAAATGAGCAGTTCTTC.

Ten or more counts support this clonotype. This chain links TRBV12-3 or TRBV12-4 with TRBJ2-2; 7 bases agree with TRBD1. The CDR3 is made up of 16 amino acids. Germline trimming cut 6 bases from V and 1 base from J; bases unmatched to any gene: 8. CDR3 sequence (DNA): TGTGCCAGCAGCCCTAGACAGGGACGGAACACCGGGGAGCTGTTTTTT. This sequence encodes CASSPRQGRNTGELFF.

This clonotype has only one observation. The V gene is TRBV29-1, the J gene TRBJ2-7; TRBD1 is a possible D gene (6 bases). The CDR3 loop spans 13 amino acids. The germline CDR1 and CDR2 sequences are SQVTM and ANQGSEA. V lost 3 bases to trimming and J lost 2 bases, with 11 bases between them. CDR3 sequence (DNA): TGCAGCGTTGAGCAGGGGAAACCCTACGAGCAGTACTTC. Translation: CSVEQGKPYEQYF.

This clonotype was found many times. The chain uses TRBV7-9 and TRBJ1-6; D may be TRBD1 (5 bases). The CDR3 length is 15 residues. Trimming removed 4 bases from V and 10 bases from J, with 17 bases in between. Germline loops: CDR1 SEHNR, CDR2 FQNEAQ (reference sequence). The CDR3 sequence: CASSSLTGRGSPLHF. DNA of the CDR3: TGTGCCAGCAGCTCGTTAACAGGTCGGGGGTCACCCCTCCACTTT.

In its sample, this clonotype was seen many times. At one boundary the junction diverges from the germline segment, which might be a read error. V and J are TRBV5-1 and TRBJ2-3; D tentatively fits TRBD1 or TRBD2 (5 bases each). Per germline, CDR1 SGHRS and CDR2 YFSETQ. This CDR3 is built from 13 residues. Written as DNA, the CDR3 is TGTGCCAGCAGCTTACTGGGGGCAGATACGCAGTATTTT. Protein product: CASSLLGADTQYF. The variable domain in full, completed from reference TRBV5-1 and TRBJ2-3, reads KAGVTQTPRYLIKTRGQQVTLSCSPISGHRSVSWYQQTPGQGLQFLFEYFSETQRNKGNFPGRFSGRQFSNSRSEMNVSTLELGDSALYLCASSLLGADTQYFGPGTRLTVL.

There are many counts of this clonotype. The CDR3 spells CASSDGLYSSYEQYF. The CDR3 nucleotides read TGTGCCAGCAGCGACGGACTCTATAGCTCCTACGAGCAGTACTTC. The rearrangement uses TRBV7-9 and TRBJ2-7; possibly TRBD2 for D (5 bases). The CDR3 is 15 amino acids. Trimming shortened V by 5 bases and J by 0 bases, and 14 bases separated the two germline ends. The germline gives CDR1 SEHNR, CDR2 FQNEAQ (reference sequence).

Only one count was recorded for this clonotype. This could be a read error, since a much larger clone is one nucleotide away. The chain links TRBV20-1 to TRBJ2-7; the D is unclear. The CDR3 extends over 16 amino acids. Germline values: CDR1 DFQATT, CDR2 SNEGSKA (reference sequence). The DNA for the CDR3 is TGCAGTGCTAGAGATCCCCACCGTAAGAGCTCCTACGAGAAGTACTTC. Its protein product is CSARDPHRKSSYEKYF.

This clonotype was picked up many times. This rearrangement joins TRBV12-3 or TRBV12-4 to TRBJ2-2, with D maybe TRBD1 (6 bases). V was clipped by 3 bases and J by 4 bases, with 9 bases between them. The CDR3 has 14 residues. CDR3 sequence: CASSFLGGTGELFF. CDR3 nucleotide sequence: TGTGCCAGCAGTTTTCTAGGGGGCACCGGGGAGCTGTTTTTT.

The sample holds many counts of this clonotype. The chain recombines TRBV27 with TRBJ1-3; D is unclear. The V gene's germline CDR1 is MNHEY and CDR2 SMNVEV (reference sequence). V was cut by 4 bases and J by 1 base, with 8 bases left in between. The CDR3 extends over 14 amino acids. The CDR3 DNA reads as TGTGCCAGCAGTTCCCTCCGGTCTGGAAACACCATATATTTT. Encoded protein: CASSSLRSGNTIYF.

The genes are TRBV11-2 and TRBJ2-3; 7 positions match TRBD2. From germline, CDR1 is SGHAT and CDR2 FQNNGV. CDR3 length equals 17 residues. The junction had 7 bases not matched to a gene; V was cut back by 1 base and J by 0 bases. The CDR3 bases are TGTGCCAGCAGCTTAGGCCTACTAGCGTCTAGCACAGATACGCAGTATTTT. Encoded protein: CASSLGLLASSTDTQYF.

CDR3 sequence: CASTLGVLAGHTGELFF. CDR3 in DNA: TGCGCCAGCACCCTGGGTGTCCTAGCGGGACACACCGGGGAGCTGTTTTTT. The chain couples TRBV5-1 to TRBJ2-2; 9 bases map to TRBD2. Germline loops: CDR1 SGHRS, CDR2 YFSETQ. V was pared by 6 bases and J by 3 bases, with 12 bases of the junction left unmatched. The CDR3 contains 17 residues. The entire variable domain, with the rest obtained from reference TRBV5-1 and TRBJ2-2, is as follows: KAGVTQTPRYLIKTRGQQVTLSCSPISGHRSVSWYQQTPGQGLQFLFEYFSETQRNKGNFPGRFSGRQFSNSRSEMNVSTLELGDSALYLCASTLGVLAGHTGELFFGEGSRLTVL.

V and J are TRBV5-5 and TRBJ2-3, with D possibly matching TRBD1 (6 bases). V lost 3 bases to trimming and J lost 4 bases, with 12 bases between them. Looked up from germline, CDR1 is SGHKS and CDR2 is YYEKEE (reference sequence). The CDR3 runs 14 residues. CDR3 nucleotide sequence: TGTGCCAGCAGCTCATGGGGGCGGGCAGATACGCAGTATTTT. Encoded protein: CASSSWGRADTQYF.

The J gene is TRBJ2-7, the V gene TRBV28, with D possibly being TRBD1 (6 bases). In germline, CDR1 is MDHEN, CDR2 SYDVKM. The CDR3 has 14 amino acids. Trimming pared 5 bases from V and 2 bases from J, leaving 13 bases between. The CDR3 DNA sequence: TGTGCCAGCAGTCACAGGACAGCTACCTACGAGCAGTACTTC. As protein: CASSHRTATYEQYF.

This clonotype showed up many times. The chain joins TRBV9 to TRBJ2-3; no clear D gene. This CDR3 spans 14 amino acids. Between the trimmed V and J ends, which lost 3 bases and 0 bases, there was a span of 8 bases. Germline V gene lookup returns CDR1 SGDLS and CDR2 YYNGEE. CDR3 DNA sequence: TGTGCCAGCAGCGCACAGATAAGCACAGATACGCAGTATTTT. It is translated as CASSAQISTDTQYF.

This clonotype was observed at least ten times. The CDR3 spells CASSGGQRPSYEQYF. The CDR3 DNA reads TGTGCCAGCAGTGGGGGACAGCGACCCTCCTACGAGCAGTACTTC. The chain couples TRBV28 to TRBJ2-7; 7 positions agree with TRBD1. CDR1 and CDR2 from the germline V gene are MDHEN and SYDVKM. This CDR3 contains 15 residues. The J segment lost 0 bases and the V segment lost 5 bases, leaving 7 bases of the junction unmatched. Filled out from reference TRBV28 and TRBJ2-7, the complete variable domain reads DVKVTQSSRYLVKRTGEKVFLECVQDMDHENMFWYRQDPGLGLRLIYFSYDVKMKEKGDIPEGYSVSREKKERFSLILESASTNQTSMYLCASSGGQRPSYEQYFGPGTRLTVT.

This clonotype appeared many times. This chain uses TRBV7-9 with TRBJ1-1, with D perhaps matching TRBD1 (5 bases). Trimming took 5 bases from V and 1 from J, leaving 20 bases between them. The CDR3 has 17 amino acids. CDR1 is SEHNR, CDR2 FQNEAQ, per germline (reference sequence). CDR3 nucleotide sequence: TGTGCCAGCAGCCCTTCGGCAGGGTTTGGATGGAACACTGAAGCTTTCTTT. Its translation is CASSPSAGFGWNTEAFF.

V gene TRBV29-1 combines with J gene TRBJ1-2, with D maybe TRBD1 (6 bases). This CDR3 has 14 residues. Deletions cut 2 bases from V and 1 base from J, with 11 bases between. Germline values: CDR1 SQVTM, CDR2 ANQGSEA. As DNA, the CDR3 is TGCAGCGTTGAATTACAGGGATTTAACTATGGCTACACCTTC. Amino acid sequence: CSVELQGFNYGYTF.

This clonotype was recorded at least ten times. The chain is built from TRBV5-1 and TRBJ1-1; 9 bases fit TRBD1. The CDR3 length is 19 residues. Per the germline V gene, CDR1 is SGHRS and CDR2 is YFSETQ. Trimming removed 2 bases from V and 0 bases from J; junction bases left unmatched: 14. This CDR3 reads CASSFTGTGSIFMNTEAFF. CDR3 in DNA: TGCGCCAGCAGCTTTACCGGGACAGGGTCCATATTTATGAACACTGAAGCTTTCTTT.

This clonotype was picked up many times. V gene TRBV7-2 combines with J gene TRBJ2-1; tentatively, D is TRBD2 (5 bases). V lost 2 bases to trimming and J lost 9 bases, with 17 bases between them. CDR3 length: 15 amino acids. Germline CDR1 is SGHTA and CDR2 is FQGNSA. The CDR3 region is CASSLWLAGSGEQFF. The CDR3, as DNA: TGTGCCAGCAGCTTATGGCTAGCAGGTTCAGGTGAGCAGTTCTTC.

In this sample, this clonotype turned up many times. The gene calls are TRBV14 and TRBJ1-4; no clear D gene. Germline V gene data show CDR1 as SGHDN and CDR2 as FVKESK. The CDR3 is made up of 14 amino acids. V gave up 1 base and J gave up 8 bases, with 11 bases separating them. CDR3 amino acids: CASSQGLGWEKLFF. The DNA of the CDR3 is TGTGCCAGCAGCCAAGGCCTCGGGTGGGAAAAACTGTTTTTT.

This clonotype was seen many times. The chain links TRBV29-1 to TRBJ1-1; 7 nucleotides align to TRBD1. The CDR3 extends over 16 amino acids. Germline V lookup: CDR1 SQVTM, CDR2 ANQGSEA. Trimming removed 5 bases from V and 1 base from J; junction bases left unmatched: 13. The CDR3 coding sequence is TGCAGCGTTCCCAGGGGGACAGCCGCAGAGAACACTGAAGCTTTCTTT. Its translation is CSVPRGTAAENTEAFF.